Listed below are T cell receptor beta chains from one sample, sequenced in a study of response to subunit inactivated influenza vaccine. In TCRdb, the RT-PCR reads were re-called with MiXCR into one record per CDR3 protein. The table shows some 850,000 distinct CDR3 sequences, with 18% occurring only once. Sequenced here: PBMCs from blood, sampled about 5 days after vaccination. The receptors come from a man in his fifties or sixties who received an inactivated influenza vaccine. The CDR3 runs from the conserved cysteine through the conserved F or W. D genes are given only for firm matches. Some rows mark clone size as missing; the rest say once, few, many or name a class of expanded clone.

d_call | clone_size | j_call | v_call | cdr3_nt | cdr3_aa
TRBD2 | . | TRBJ2-1 | TRBV6-2/TRBV6-3 | TGTGCCAGCAGTTACCTAGCGGGATTTTTCAATGAGCAGTTCTTC | CASSYLAGFFNEQFF
TRBD1 | . | TRBJ2-7 | TRBV2 | TGTGCCAGCAGTGAGGACAGGCCTACCTACGAGCAGTACTTC | CASSEDRPTYEQYF
TRBD1 | . | TRBJ2-7 | TRBV28 | TGTGCCAGCAGTTTTTTGTCAGCGGGACAGGGCTCCTACGAGCAGTACTTC | CASSFLSAGQGSYEQYF
TRBD2 | many | TRBJ2-5 | TRBV12-3/TRBV12-4 | TGTGCCAGCAGTCCGGGGGGGCCGTCAGAGACCCAGTACTTC | CASSPGGPSETQYF
. | . | TRBJ2-1 | TRBV5-1 | TGCGCCAGCAGCTTAACTAGCACCAATGAGCAGTTCTTC | CASSLTSTNEQFF
. | . | TRBJ2-1 | TRBV4-1 | TGCGCCAGCAGCCAAGAGCGGGGCGGCCGGGGGTACAATGAGCAGTTCTTC | CASSQERGGRGYNEQFF
TRBD1 | . | TRBJ2-7 | TRBV7-2 | TGTGCCAGCAGCCCCCGGACAGGGATTTCGAGCGAGCAGTACTTC | CASSPRTGISSEQYF
. | . | TRBJ2-5 | TRBV9 | TGTGCCAGCAGCGTAGAGTCGGCGTCGGAGACCCAGTACTTC | CASSVESASETQYF
. | . | TRBJ2-1 | TRBV5-1 | TGCGCCAGCAGCTGGGCGGCAGGGCCTTCCAATGAGCAGTTCTTC | CASSWAAGPSNEQFF
. | once | TRBJ1-5 | TRBV4-1 | TGCGCCAGCAGCCAAGCGTTAGGGTTTCAGCCCCAGCATTTT | CASSQALGFQPQHF
. | . | TRBJ2-3 | TRBV4-3 | TGCGCCAGCAGCCGAGGACAGAGCACAGATACGCAGTATTTT | CASSRGQSTDTQYF
TRBD1 | . | TRBJ1-6 | TRBV4-3 | TGCGCCAGCAGCCAAGCAGGTACAGGGGACTCACCCCTCCACTTT | CASSQAGTGDSPLHF
. | . | TRBJ2-1 | TRBV24-1 | TGTGCCACCAGTGATAGCCAGGAAAGGAGGTTTGATGAGCAGTTCTTC | CATSDSQERRFDEQFF
. | many | TRBJ1-5 | TRBV30 | TGTGCCTGGAGTGTAGGCCGGACAGCCCGGGGCAATCAGCCCCAGCATTTT | CAWSVGRTARGNQPQHF
TRBD2 | few | TRBJ2-5 | TRBV7-9 | TGTGCCAGCAGCCTTAGCGGGACACAAGTTGGGACCCAGTACTTC | CASSLSGTQVGTQYF
. | many | TRBJ1-5 | TRBV6-5 | TGTGCCAGCAGTTACTCGGGCAGAAACCTATATAGCAATCAGCCCCAGCATTTT | CASSYSGRNLYSNQPQHF
TRBD1 | . | TRBJ2-1 | TRBV9 | TGTGCCAGCAGATCCCCCGGGACAGGTGACAATGAGCAGTTCTTC | CASRSPGTGDNEQFF
. | . | TRBJ2-1 | TRBV20-1 | TGCAGTGCTAGCAAGGCGGGACCCTACAATGAGCAGTTCTTC | CSASKAGPYNEQFF
. | . | TRBJ2-3 | TRBV7-9 | TGTGCCAGCAGCCCTATGGTCCGGCCCAGCACAGATACGCAGTATTTT | CASSPMVRPSTDTQYF
. | . | TRBJ2-1 | TRBV5-1 | TGCGCCAGCAGCGAGCCCCGGGACCCGAAAGGGGGAAGGCAGTTCTTC | CASSEPRDPKGGRQFF
. | . | TRBJ2-1 | TRBV7-9 | TGTGCCAGCAGTTCCCCGGGGGACCATGAGCAGTTCTTC | CASSSPGDHEQFF
. | . | TRBJ1-5 | TRBV19 | TGTGCCAGTCAACGGGACATCCATCAGCCCCAGCATTTT | CASQRDIHQPQHF
TRBD2 | few | TRBJ2-1 | TRBV28 | TGTGCCAGCAGTTTAACCCCCTCGGGCGGGAGGTCTAATGAGCAGTTCTTC | CASSLTPSGGRSNEQFF
. | few | TRBJ2-4 | TRBV6-1 | TGTGCCAGCAGTGAAGTATTAGCCAAAAACATTCAGTACTTC | CASSEVLAKNIQYF
. | few | TRBJ2-3 | TRBV9 | TGTGCCAGCAGCGAGCGGTCTGGTACGCAGTATTTT | CASSERSGTQYF
TRBD1 | . | TRBJ2-5 | TRBV15 | TGTGCCACCAGCACGACAGGGAAGGAGACCCAGTACTTC | CATSTTGKETQYF
TRBD2 | few | TRBJ2-3 | TRBV20-1 | TGCAGTGCTCGACACTGGCGGGAGTTACCAGATACGCAGTATTTT | CSARHWRELPDTQYF
. | . | TRBJ2-5 | TRBV7-9 | TGTGCCAGCAGCCCAGACAGTCGGGAGACCCAGTACTTC | CASSPDSRETQYF
. | few | TRBJ1-2 | TRBV7-9 | TGTGCCAGCAGCCCAGCGGCGGGGGGCTACACCTTC | CASSPAAGGYTF
TRBD1 | . | TRBJ1-2 | TRBV27 | TGTGCCAGCAGCCCGGGACAGGGTATGCCTTACTATGGCTACACCTTC | CASSPGQGMPYYGYTF
. | few | TRBJ2-4 | TRBV4-3 | TGCGCCAGCAGCCAAGACAGGGGAATTGGCATTCAGTACTTC | CASSQDRGIGIQYF
. | few | TRBJ2-1 | TRBV12-3/TRBV12-4 | TGTGCCAGCAGTTTCGTGTCCGTCAGGCTTGAGCAGTTCTTC | CASSFVSVRLEQFF
. | . | TRBJ2-5 | TRBV20-1 | TGCAGTGCTAGAGTGGGGATGTACCAAGAGACCCAGTACTTC | CSARVGMYQETQYF
TRBD2 | . | TRBJ2-7 | TRBV11-2 | TGTGCCAGCAGCATACGTACTAGCGGGGGGCGACCTTTCTACGAGCAGTACTTC | CASSIRTSGGRPFYEQYF
TRBD2 | . | TRBJ2-3 | TRBV24-1 | TGTGCCACCAGTGATTTCGAACTAGCGGGAGTAGGCACAGATACGCAGTATTTT | CATSDFELAGVGTDTQYF
TRBD2 | few | TRBJ2-7 | TRBV12-3/TRBV12-4 | TGTGCCAGCAGTTCCCCGGGGGGCGAGCAGTACTTC | CASSSPGGEQYF
TRBD1 | . | TRBJ2-7 | TRBV15 | TGTGCCACCAGCAGACAAATTTACCGGGACAGGGGACACGAGCAGTACTTC | CATSRQIYRDRGHEQYF
. | few | TRBJ1-3 | TRBV5-1 | TGCGCCAGCAGCCCAACAGCGATCTCTGGAAACACCATATATTTT | CASSPTAISGNTIYF
. | . | TRBJ2-1 | TRBV5-1 | TGCGCCAGCAGCTTGGGGGGCCCGGTGAACAATGAGCAGTTCTTC | CASSLGGPVNNEQFF
. | once | TRBJ2-2 | TRBV5-1 | TGCGCCACCTCGCTATTGAGCCCCGTCGGGGAGCTGTTTTTT | CATSLLSPVGELFF
. | . | TRBJ2-3 | TRBV9 | TGTGCCAGCAGCGTAGGGCCGGGAAGCACAGATACGCAGTATTTT | CASSVGPGSTDTQYF
. | few | TRBJ1-2 | TRBV29-1 | TGCAGCGTTGAAGGAGGGACGGACTATGGCTACACCTTC | CSVEGGTDYGYTF
. | . | TRBJ1-2 | TRBV6-1 | TGTGCCAGCAGTGAACAGGGAGCGCGTAGCTACACCTTC | CASSEQGARSYTF